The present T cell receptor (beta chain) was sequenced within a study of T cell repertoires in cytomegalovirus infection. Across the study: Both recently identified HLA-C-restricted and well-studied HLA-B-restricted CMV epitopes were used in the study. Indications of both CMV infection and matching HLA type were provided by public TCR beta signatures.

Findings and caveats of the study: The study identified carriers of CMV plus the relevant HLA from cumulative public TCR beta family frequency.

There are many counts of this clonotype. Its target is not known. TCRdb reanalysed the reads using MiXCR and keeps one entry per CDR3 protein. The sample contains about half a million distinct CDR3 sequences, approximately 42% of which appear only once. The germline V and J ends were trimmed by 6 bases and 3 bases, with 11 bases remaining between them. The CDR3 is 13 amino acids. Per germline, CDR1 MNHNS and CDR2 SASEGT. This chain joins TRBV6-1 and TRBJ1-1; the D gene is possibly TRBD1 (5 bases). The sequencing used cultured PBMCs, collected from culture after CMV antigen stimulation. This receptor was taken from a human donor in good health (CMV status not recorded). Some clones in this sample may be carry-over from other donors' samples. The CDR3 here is CASRLRGDTEAFF. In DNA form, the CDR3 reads TGTGCCAGCAGGTTGCGGGGGGACACTGAAGCTTTCTTT.